This record concerns one T cell receptor (beta chain) sequence. Its cognate antigen is unknown. This CDR3 has 13 amino acids. The V end lost 6 bases, the J end lost 1 base, and 7 bases lay between the germline ends. The germline gives CDR1 MNHNS, CDR2 SASEGT. The data belong to a study of regulatory T cells in long-lasting Graves disease. General study results and limits: There were preferences for TRBV28, TRBJ1-2 and TRBJ2-5 in persistent disease.

The authors built TCR beta libraries using iRepertoire HTBI primers and Arm-PCR of CDR3 regions. Using its own MiXCR run on the multiplex PCR reads, TCRdb lists one record per CDR3 protein. The sample gives some 370,000 distinct CDR3 sequences, roughly 20% of which show up once; approximately 30% is in the top ten. Time point here: persistent/refractory GD, antithyroid drugs over 5 years with positive TRAb. RNA extracted from PBMCs served as the sequencing template. Source: peripheral blood mononuclear cells (PBMCs), taken when the disease was refractory, from a patient treated with antithyroid drugs. This clonotype was sampled from a woman aged 40 to 49 with Graves disease. V and J are TRBV6-1 and TRBJ1-5; no definite D call. Here the CDR3 reads CASRDPSNQPQHF. CDR3 nucleotide sequence: TGTGCCAGCAGGGACCCAAGCAATCAGCCCCAGCATTTT.